The 16 T cell receptor beta chains reported below all come from one sample, sequenced in a study of cytomegalovirus exposure and HLA in healthy donors. PCR amplification relied on 60 Vbeta primers (plus 13 Jbeta primers). The method was immunoSEQ multiplex PCR; TCRdb's version includes in-frame clones alone and lacks a portion of them. The sample totals fewer than 200,000 clones. The sequencing input was PBMCs. These receptors all stem from a young man in good health and CMV-seronegative.

This chain uses TRBV6-5 with TRBJ2-3, with TRBD1 as a possible D gene (7 bases). This CDR3 has 13 residues. Germline CDR1 reads MNHEY; CDR2 reads SVGAGI. Trimming removed 8 bases at V and 6 bases at J, with 15 bases between. The CDR3, as DNA: TGTGCCAGCCGGGGGCAGGGGGAGGATACGCAGTATTTT. It encodes CASRGQGEDTQYF.

J is TRBJ2-7 and V is TRBV21-1; the D call TRBD1 from the table was never checked on the DNA. TRBV21-1 is recorded as a pseudogene. The CDR3 spans 16 residues. The CDR3 here is CASSAVGTGLNYEQYF. As DNA, the CDR3 is TGTGCCAGCAGCGCGGTCGGGACAGGGCTTAACTACGAGCAGTACTTC.

This chain links TRBV28 with TRBJ2-5, with 8 bases that match TRBD2. This CDR3 contains 15 residues. Germline V lookup: CDR1 MDHEN, CDR2 SYDVKM. V shed 5 bases and J 5 bases; nucleotides not matched to a gene: 10. The CDR3 sequence is CASSTTSGGLETQYF. The CDR3 DNA follows: TGTGCCAGCAGTACTACGTCGGGGGGGCTGGAGACCCAGTACTTC.

The V call is TRBV5-4, the J call TRBJ2-2; 9 bases are shared with TRBD1. Germline CDR1 SGHNT, CDR2 YYREEE (reference sequence). V lost 4 bases, J lost 10 bases, and 14 bases stayed unmatched. This CDR3 comprises 16 residues. CDR3 sequence (DNA): TGTGCCAGCAGCAACCCATCGGGACAGGGTTGGGCGGAGCTGTTTTTT. Translated: CASSNPSGQGWAELFF.

V is TRBV30 and J is TRBJ2-3, with 12 nucleotides matching TRBD2. Germline-derived CDR1 and CDR2 are GTSNPN and SVGIG (reference sequence). V shed 4 bases, J shed 4 bases, and the junction held 6 bases outside the gene matches. This CDR3 is built from 15 residues. The CDR3 is CAWTRLAGAADTQYF. DNA of the CDR3: TGTGCCTGGACCAGACTAGCGGGGGCCGCAGATACGCAGTATTTT.

The chain joins TRBV6-1 to TRBJ2-5, with a weak D call TRBD2 (6 bases). The ends were cut back, 5 bases at V and 7 bases at J, with 17 bases in the middle. The CDR3 extends over 14 amino acids. Germline loops: CDR1 MNHNS, CDR2 SASEGT. This chain's CDR3 is CASSPGGSVGTQYF. The CDR3 coding sequence is TGTGCCAGCAGTCCCGGAGGGAGTGTGGGGACCCAGTACTTC.

The rearrangement uses TRBV5-4 and TRBJ2-1; 8 nucleotides align to TRBD2. Per germline, CDR1 SGHNT and CDR2 YYREEE (reference sequence). V lost 4 bases to trimming and J lost 4 bases; unmatched junction nucleotides: 13. This CDR3 spans 17 amino acids. CDR3 sequence reads: CASSRGLDPIDYNEQFF. The DNA for the CDR3 is TGTGCCAGCAGCAGGGGACTAGACCCGATAGATTACAATGAGCAGTTCTTC.

V usage is TRBV7-9 and J usage is TRBJ2-5; TRBD1 agrees at 7 bases. This CDR3 is built from 14 residues. With 5 bases clipped from V and 4 bases from J, the junction kept 7 bases outside the gene matches. CDR1 is SEHNR and CDR2 is FQNEAQ in the germline V gene (reference sequence). The CDR3 here is CASSPGQTGETQYF. CDR3 coding DNA: TGTGCCAGCAGCCCGGGACAGACTGGAGAGACCCAGTACTTC.

The chain recombines TRBV5-6 with TRBJ1-6; 9 nucleotides agree with TRBD1. This CDR3 comprises 18 residues. Germline V lookup: CDR1 SGHDT, CDR2 YYEEEE. V was clipped by 4 bases and J by 6 bases; unmatched bases: 14. The CDR3 region is CASSPSPGQGLLNSPLHF. CDR3 in DNA: TGTGCCAGCAGCCCGAGCCCGGGACAGGGCCTGCTTAATTCACCCCTCCACTTT.

With respect to this clone: Distinct nucleotide sequences in the sample also encode this CDR3. The rearrangement joins TRBV11-2 to TRBJ1-2; 8 bases map to TRBD1. With 3 bases clipped from V and 8 bases from J, the junction kept 2 bases outside the gene matches. The germline V gene encodes CDR1 SGHAT and CDR2 FQNNGV. CDR3 length: 12 residues. The CDR3 loop is CASSFRQGGYTF. The CDR3 coding sequence is TGTGCCAGCAGCTTCCGACAGGGGGGCTACACCTTC. Full variable domain (remainder filled in from reference TRBV11-2 and TRBJ1-2): EAGVAQSPRYKIIEKRQSVAFWCNPISGHATLYWYQQILGQGPKLLIQFQNNGVVDDSQLPKDRFSAERLKGVDSTLKIQPAKLEDSAVYLCASSFRQGGYTFGSGTRLTVV.

V is TRBV27 and J is TRBJ2-7; 9 bases are shared with TRBD1. The J segment lost 2 bases and the V segment lost 3 bases, leaving 8 bases of the junction unmatched. Looked up from germline, CDR1 is MNHEY and CDR2 is SMNVEV (reference sequence). This CDR3 is built from 16 residues. The CDR3 nucleotides are TGTGCCAGCAGTTTGGGAACCGGGACAGGGCCCTACGAGCAGTACTTC. This translates into CASSLGTGTGPYEQYF.

The V and J genes are TRBV7-2 and TRBJ1-6; a weak D match, TRBD1 (6 bases). V lost 5 bases and J lost 3, with 11 bases in between. The CDR3 totals 15 residues. Germline CDR1 is SGHTA and CDR2 is FQGNSA. CDR3 loop: CASSQGDIYNSPLHF. The CDR3 nucleotides read TGTGCCAGCAGCCAAGGGGACATCTATAATTCACCCCTCCACTTT.

The rearrangement uses TRBV5-8 and TRBJ1-1; no clear D. Germline CDR1 and CDR2: SGHTS and YDEGEE. The CDR3 is 19 amino acids. Trimming pared 3 bases from V and 5 bases from J, leaving 29 bases between. The CDR3 DNA sequence: TGTGCCAGCAGCTCCTCGGTCGGGATAGGGTGGGAGGATCGGACTGAAGCTTTCTTT. This encodes CASSSSVGIGWEDRTEAFF.

DNA for the CDR3: TGCGCCAGCAGCTTCCGACTAGCGGACGAGCAGTACTTC. It encodes CASSFRLADEQYF. V usage is TRBV4-1 and J usage is TRBJ2-7, with 9 bases that match TRBD2. Germline V gene data show CDR1 as MGHRA and CDR2 as YSYEKL. Germline trimming cut 5 bases from V and 5 bases from J; bases unmatched to any gene: 4. The CDR3 is made up of 13 amino acids.

The chain carries TRBV6-1 and TRBJ1-1; D may be TRBD1 (5 bases). From germline, CDR1 is MNHNS and CDR2 SASEGT. Trimming removed 2 bases at V and 0 bases at J, with 10 bases between. The CDR3 has 15 amino acids. The CDR3 DNA sequence: TGTGCCAGCAGTGAAATTGCGGGGCTGAACACTGAAGCTTTCTTT. It is translated as CASSEIAGLNTEAFF.

The chain joins TRBV5-1 to TRBJ2-1; TRBD2 agrees at 10 bases. Germline lookup yields CDR1 SGHRS and CDR2 YFSETQ. With 3 bases clipped from V and 1 base from J, the junction kept 4 bases outside the gene matches. This CDR3 comprises 16 residues. The CDR3 sequence is CASSYTTSGSYNEQFF. CDR3 DNA sequence: TGCGCCAGCAGCTATACGACTAGCGGGTCCTACAATGAGCAGTTCTTC.